This T cell receptor (beta chain) is drawn from a study of T cell changes during pregnancy in multiple sclerosis. Germline V lookup: CDR1 LNHDA, CDR2 SQIVND (reference sequence). The CDR3 loop spans 15 amino acids. V was shortened by 3 bases and J by 8 bases, with 14 bases between the two germline ends. Produced via immunoSEQ multiplex PCR; TCRdb's table is partial and in-frame only. The profile covers approximately 85,000 clones, with about 94% appearing a single time and about 2.5% taken by the ten largest. The V call is TRBV19, the J call TRBJ1-6, with D possibly being TRBD1 (5 bases). The sequencing used peripheral blood, collected in the third trimester of pregnancy. This receptor was taken from a female donor with multiple sclerosis, enrolled in a pregnancy study. CDR3 in amino acids: CASSIWGGGDSPLHF. In DNA form, the CDR3 reads TGTGCCAGTAGTATTTGGGGGGGAGGCGATTCACCCCTCCACTTT.